The clone carrying this T cell receptor beta chain was seen more than once but under ten times. Its target is unknown. This entry comes from a study of early T cells in non-severe SARS-CoV-2 infection. Whole-study context: Sequencing of unsorted whole blood was done on bulk RNA, leaving chains unpaired. General study findings and limits: A preference for anti-spike CD8 responses marked VDJdb matching, which missed private and CD4 specificities.

The V and J ends lost 5 bases and 1 base respectively, with 11 bases between them. Germline-derived CDR1 and CDR2 are SNHLY and FYNNEI. CDR3 length equals 14 residues. TCRdb reprocessed the 5' RACE reads with MiXCR, giving one entry per CDR3 protein. Found here are about 130,000 distinct CDR3 sequences, 14% to 15% of them singletons; the top ten hold about a fifth. The rearrangement uses TRBV2 and TRBJ2-5; perhaps TRBD2 as D (5 bases). The specimen was whole blood. This TCR came from an adult who was a healthcare worker with PCR-confirmed SARS-CoV-2 infection or an uninfected control (not recorded which). The CDR3 DNA is TGTGCCAGCAGTTTCCGGACTGCCCAAGAGACCCAGTACTTC. Its translation: CASSFRTAQETQYF.